A selection of T cell receptor beta chains follows, all from one sample in a study of T cell changes during pregnancy in multiple sclerosis. The data were produced by immunoSEQ multiplex PCR, yet TCRdb's version contains in-frame clones alone and is incomplete. The sample lists some 64,000 clones, about nine tenths occurring once. The specimen comprised peripheral blood, sampled in the second trimester of pregnancy. These receptors originate from a female donor in good health, enrolled as a control in a pregnancy study. CDR3s include the opening cysteine and the closing phenylalanine or tryptophan. Fields, in order: J gene, V gene, clone size, D gene, CDR3 DNA, CDR3 protein. A D gene is named only where the DNA matches it firmly. Clone sizes are given selectively: once, few, many, or a class where the clone is expanded.

J: TRBJ2-5; V: TRBV11-2; size: NA; D: TRBD2; DNA: TGTGCCAGCAGCCGAAGACTAGCGGGGACTCAAGAGACCCAGTACTTC; CDR3: CASSRRLAGTQETQYF
J: TRBJ1-2; V: TRBV29-1; size: NA; D: TRBD1; DNA: TGCAGCGTTGAAGATCGGGGGTTTAACACAGGGGGCTCGCTTAACTATGGCTACACCTTC; CDR3: CSVEDRGFNTGGSLNYGYTF
J: TRBJ2-1; V: TRBV7-9; size: NA; D: TRBD2; DNA: TGTGCCAGCAGCCAAGTCGGGGGGAATGAGCAGTTCTTC; CDR3: CASSQVGGNEQFF
J: TRBJ2-7; V: TRBV11-2; size: NA; D: NA; DNA: TGTGCCAGCACCCTAAGGGGACTTTCTTACGAGCAGTACTTC; CDR3: CASTLRGLSYEQYF
J: TRBJ2-2; V: TRBV10-1; size: NA; D: TRBD1; DNA: TGCGCCAGCAGTGCGCTCGGACAGGGGTCGACCGGGGAGCTGTTTTTT; CDR3: CASSALGQGSTGELFF
J: TRBJ1-5; V: TRBV11-3; size: NA; D: TRBD1; DNA: TGTGCCAGCAGCTTGGAGGACAGGGCCCGCAATCAGCCCCAGCATTTT; CDR3: CASSLEDRARNQPQHF
J: TRBJ1-1; V: TRBV2; size: NA; D: NA; DNA: TGTGCCAGCAGTCCGGGACTCCCGAACACTGAAGCTTTCTTT; CDR3: CASSPGLPNTEAFF
J: TRBJ1-4; V: TRBV5-1; size: NA; D: NA; DNA: TGCGCCAGCAGCTTGCAGGGTGGGGATGAAAAACTGTTTTTT; CDR3: CASSLQGGDEKLFF
J: TRBJ1-2; V: TRBV7-9; size: once; D: TRBD1; DNA: TGTGCCAGCAGCCCGGGACAGGGGAACTATGGCTACACCTTC; CDR3: CASSPGQGNYGYTF
J: TRBJ1-1; V: TRBV25-1; size: once; D: TRBD1; DNA: TGTGCCAGCCGATATTACAGGGGCACTGAAGCTTTCTTT; CDR3: CASRYYRGTEAFF
J: TRBJ1-5; V: TRBV18; size: few; D: TRBD1; DNA: TGTGCCAGTTCGGGACAGGGGGTCGGCAATCAGCCCCAGCATTTT; CDR3: CASSGQGVGNQPQHF
J: TRBJ2-3; V: TRBV6-1; size: NA; D: TRBD2; DNA: TGTGCCAGCAGTGAACCCCGGGAGGCAGATACGCAGTATTTT; CDR3: CASSEPREADTQYF
J: TRBJ2-1; V: TRBV5-1; size: NA; D: TRBD2; DNA: TGCGCCAGCAGGCCTAGCGGAGGTAGGGACAATGAGCAGTTCTTC; CDR3: CASRPSGGRDNEQFF
J: TRBJ2-4; V: TRBV7-2; size: NA; D: NA; DNA: TGTGCCAGCAGCTCATACCTAGAATTTCCGTACTTC; CDR3: CASSSYLEFPYF
J: TRBJ1-6; V: TRBV19; size: NA; D: NA; DNA: TGTGCCAGCACTCGCGGGGGGATGGGATCACCCCTCCACTTT; CDR3: CASTRGGMGSPLHF
J: TRBJ2-3; V: TRBV6-5; size: once; D: TRBD1; DNA: TGTGCCAGCAGCCACGACAGGGTGACGCAGTATTTT; CDR3: CASSHDRVTQYF
J: TRBJ1-2; V: TRBV25-1; size: once; D: NA; DNA: TGTGCCAGCGCTCCCCCGGGGTTTTTAATCACCTTC; CDR3: CASAPPGFLITF
J: TRBJ2-7; V: TRBV6-6; size: NA; D: TRBD2; DNA: TGTGCCAGCAGTTACGCAGAGACTAGCTTCAACGAGCAGTACTTC; CDR3: CASSYAETSFNEQYF
J: TRBJ1-5; V: TRBV7-2; size: NA; D: NA; DNA: TGTGCCAGCAGCTTAGGGGGCGGGGGACCGCCGCCCCAGCATTTT; CDR3: CASSLGGGGPPPQHF
J: TRBJ2-7; V: TRBV6-1; size: NA; D: NA; DNA: TGTGCCAGCAGTGAATGGAGCGGCAGCTCCTACGAGCAGTACTTC; CDR3: CASSEWSGSSYEQYF
J: TRBJ2-2; V: TRBV6-1; size: NA; D: NA; DNA: TGTGCCAGCAGTGCACCCGGGACAACGAACACCGGGGAGCTGTTTTTT; CDR3: CASSAPGTTNTGELFF
J: TRBJ1-4; V: TRBV30; size: NA; D: NA; DNA: TGTGCCTGGAGTGTAAGACGGGCAGGGCTTAATGAAAAACTGTTTTTT; CDR3: CAWSVRRAGLNEKLFF
J: TRBJ2-5; V: TRBV2; size: NA; D: NA; DNA: TGTGCCAGTAAGATACAGGAATTAGAGACCCAGTACTTC; CDR3: CASKIQELETQYF
J: TRBJ1-1; V: TRBV2; size: NA; D: NA; DNA: TGTGCCAGCAGTGAAGCGCGGGCCGCGGGGTCAGCTTTCTTT; CDR3: CASSEARAAGSAFF
J: TRBJ2-7; V: TRBV7-2; size: NA; D: TRBD1; DNA: TGTGCCAGCAGCTTAGCGGTGGACAGGGGTTACGAGCAGTACTTC; CDR3: CASSLAVDRGYEQYF
J: TRBJ1-2; V: TRBV27; size: NA; D: NA; DNA: TGTGCCAGCAGACCAAGGGGGATGGATGGCTACACCTTC; CDR3: CASRPRGMDGYTF
J: TRBJ2-1; V: TRBV19; size: NA; D: TRBD2; DNA: TGTGCCAGTAGTATAATAGCGGGAGGGCCGGGTAATGAGCAGTTCTTC; CDR3: CASSIIAGGPGNEQFF
J: TRBJ1-1; V: TRBV4-1; size: NA; D: NA; DNA: TGCGCCAGCAGCCAGATCGGGGGAAACGTTCTGAACACTGAAGCTTTCTTT; CDR3: CASSQIGGNVLNTEAFF
J: TRBJ2-3; V: TRBV5-4; size: NA; D: NA; DNA: TGTGCCAGCAGCTCCACCACTAGCACAGATACGCAGTATTTT; CDR3: CASSSTTSTDTQYF
J: TRBJ2-5; V: TRBV10-3; size: NA; D: NA; DNA: TGTGCCATCAGTGACCTAGGGGACACAGAGACCCAGTACTTC; CDR3: CAISDLGDTETQYF
J: TRBJ1-1; V: TRBV9; size: few; D: NA; DNA: TGTGCCAGCAGCGTAGGTCTGGGCTTGAACACTGAAGCTTTCTTT; CDR3: CASSVGLGLNTEAFF
J: TRBJ1-3; V: TRBV6-6; size: NA; D: NA; DNA: TGTGCCAGCACTACCCCGGGGGACACCATATATTTT; CDR3: CASTTPGDTIYF
J: TRBJ2-7; V: TRBV13; size: NA; D: TRBD2; DNA: TGTGCCAGCAGCACACGGACTAGCGGGGCCTTCCCCTACGAGCAGTACTTC; CDR3: CASSTRTSGAFPYEQYF
J: TRBJ2-7; V: TRBV28; size: NA; D: TRBD2; DNA: TGTGCCAGCATGAGGGGACTAGCGGGTCTCGAGCAGTACTTC; CDR3: CASMRGLAGLEQYF
J: TRBJ1-1; V: TRBV27; size: NA; D: TRBD1; DNA: TGTGCCAGCAGCGAGGAAAGACTTGGGACAGTCGCCCCTGAAGCTTTCTTT; CDR3: CASSEERLGTVAPEAFF
J: TRBJ1-1; V: TRBV11-3; size: NA; D: NA; DNA: TGTGCCAGCAGCTTAGGCGTGAACACTGAAGCTTTCTTT; CDR3: CASSLGVNTEAFF
J: TRBJ2-2; V: TRBV5-1; size: once; D: NA; DNA: TGCGCCAGCAGTATTTCAGGAAACACCGGGGAGCTGTTTTTT; CDR3: CASSISGNTGELFF